This TCR beta chain was identified during a study of CD8 T cells in ankylosing spondylitis. Study-level results: From matched ankylosing spondylitis synovial fluid, disease-linked clones were reportedly recovered at significantly enriched levels. A motif in TCR beta, a set of roughly eight highly homologous variants, appeared characteristic of ankylosing spondylitis blood.

This clonotype turned up a few times. Its specificity is not known. Quantitative 5'-RACE with molecular barcodes produced the TCR beta libraries. Using its own MiXCR run on the 5' RACE reads, TCRdb lists one record per CDR3 protein. The table shows about 480,000 distinct CDR3 sequences, with roughly a sixth occurring only once. Trimming took 3 bases from V and 11 from J; bases not matched to a gene: 10. The CDR3 sequence is 15 residues long. Germline assignment: CDR1 MGHDK and CDR2 SYGVNS. The rearrangement links TRBV25-1 to TRBJ1-5, with 10 nucleotides matching TRBD1. Source material: blood, either unsorted or a sorted T cell fraction (not recorded which). This receptor was taken from a male donor with ankylosing spondylitis. CDR3 amino acids: CASSDGTGVVESQHF. CDR3 nucleotides: TGTGCCAGCAGTGATGGGACAGGGGTCGTTGAGTCCCAGCATTTT.